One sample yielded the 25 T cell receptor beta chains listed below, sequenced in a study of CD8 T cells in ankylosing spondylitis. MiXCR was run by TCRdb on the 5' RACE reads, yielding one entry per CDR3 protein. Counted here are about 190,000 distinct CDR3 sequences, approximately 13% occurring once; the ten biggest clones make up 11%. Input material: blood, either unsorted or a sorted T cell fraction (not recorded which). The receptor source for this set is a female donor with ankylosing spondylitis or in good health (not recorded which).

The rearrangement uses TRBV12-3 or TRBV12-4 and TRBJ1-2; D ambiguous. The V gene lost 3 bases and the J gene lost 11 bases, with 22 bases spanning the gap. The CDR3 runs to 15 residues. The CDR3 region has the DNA TGTGCCAGCAGTTTGGTGGTCCTCTCTAGGGTTGGTTACACCTTC. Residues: CASSLVVLSRVGYTF.

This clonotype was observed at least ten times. The CDR3 loop reads CSARESQEYGYTF. The CDR3, as DNA: TGCAGTGCTAGAGAGTCACAGGAATATGGCTACACCTTC. The genes are TRBV20-1 and TRBJ1-2, with D perhaps matching TRBD1 (5 bases). Trimming removed 0 bases from V and 5 bases from J, with 10 bases in between. Germline V gene sequence: CDR1 DFQATT, CDR2 SNEGSKA (reference sequence). The CDR3 contains 13 residues.

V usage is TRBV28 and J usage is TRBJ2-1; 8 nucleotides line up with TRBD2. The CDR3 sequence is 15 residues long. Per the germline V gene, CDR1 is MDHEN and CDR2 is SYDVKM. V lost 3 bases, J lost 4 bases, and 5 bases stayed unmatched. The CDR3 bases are TGTGCCAGCAGTTTGCGGCTAGCGGGTTACAATGAGCAGTTCTTC. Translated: CASSLRLAGYNEQFF.

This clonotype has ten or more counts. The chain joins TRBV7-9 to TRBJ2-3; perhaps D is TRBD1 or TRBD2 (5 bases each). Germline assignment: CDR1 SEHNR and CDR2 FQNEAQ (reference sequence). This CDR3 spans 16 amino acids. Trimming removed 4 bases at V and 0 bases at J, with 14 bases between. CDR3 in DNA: TGTGCCAGCAGCTCAACCGGGGCCTTTAGCACAGATACGCAGTATTTT. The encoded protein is CASSSTGAFSTDTQYF.

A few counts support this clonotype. The CDR3 DNA follows: TGTGCCAGCAGTCCCGATAGCGGGAGTGGCGAGACCCAGTACTTC. Translated, it gives CASSPDSGSGETQYF. The chain is built from TRBV12-3 or TRBV12-4 and TRBJ2-5; 9 bases are a match to TRBD2. The trim removed 5 bases at V and 5 bases at J, leaving 9 bases unmatched. The CDR3 is 15 amino acids.

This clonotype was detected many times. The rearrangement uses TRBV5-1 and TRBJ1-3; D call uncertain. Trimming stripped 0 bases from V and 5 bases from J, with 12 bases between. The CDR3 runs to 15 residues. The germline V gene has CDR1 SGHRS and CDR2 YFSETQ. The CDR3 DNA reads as TGCGCCAGCAGCTTGGACTTGAACATCCGAAACACCATATATTTT. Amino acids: CASSLDLNIRNTIYF. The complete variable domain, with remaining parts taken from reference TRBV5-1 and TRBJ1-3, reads KAGVTQTPRYLIKTRGQQVTLSCSPISGHRSVSWYQQTPGQGLQFLFEYFSETQRNKGNFPGRFSGRQFSNSRSEMNVSTLELGDSALYLCASSLDLNIRNTIYFGEGSWLTVV.

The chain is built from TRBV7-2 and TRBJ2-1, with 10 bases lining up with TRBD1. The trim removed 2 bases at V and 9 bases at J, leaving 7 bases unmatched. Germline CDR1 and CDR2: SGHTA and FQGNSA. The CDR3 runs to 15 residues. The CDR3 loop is CASSLIPGQGIEQFF. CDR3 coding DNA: TGTGCCAGCAGCTTAATTCCGGGACAGGGGATTGAGCAGTTCTTC.

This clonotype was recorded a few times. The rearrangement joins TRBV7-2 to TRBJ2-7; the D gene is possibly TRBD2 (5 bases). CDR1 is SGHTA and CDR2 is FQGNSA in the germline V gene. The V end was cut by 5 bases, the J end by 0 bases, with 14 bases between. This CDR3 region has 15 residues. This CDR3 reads CASSIDGDSSYEQYF. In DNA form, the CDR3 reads TGTGCCAGCAGCATTGACGGGGATAGCTCCTACGAGCAGTACTTC.

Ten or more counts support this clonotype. The CDR3 is CASSQRTSGGDTQYF. The CDR3 bases are TGTGCCAGCAGTCAGAGGACTAGCGGAGGAGATACGCAGTATTTT. The gene calls are TRBV12-3 or TRBV12-4 and TRBJ2-3, with 10 bases that match TRBD2. The trim removed 5 bases at V and 5 bases at J, leaving 7 bases unmatched. The CDR3 has 15 amino acids.

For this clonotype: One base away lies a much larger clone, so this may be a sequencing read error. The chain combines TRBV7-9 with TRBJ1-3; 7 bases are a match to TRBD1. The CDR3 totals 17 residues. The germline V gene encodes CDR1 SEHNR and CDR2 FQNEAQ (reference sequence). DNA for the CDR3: TGTGCCGGCAGCTTAAAGAGACAGGGTTTGTCTGGAAACACCATATATTTT. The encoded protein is CAGSLKRQGLSGNTIYF.

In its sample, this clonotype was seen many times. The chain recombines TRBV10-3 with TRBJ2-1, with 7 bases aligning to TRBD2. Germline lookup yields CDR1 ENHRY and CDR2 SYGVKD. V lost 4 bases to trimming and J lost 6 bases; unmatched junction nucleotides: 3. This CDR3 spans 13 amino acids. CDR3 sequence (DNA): TGTGCCATCAGTGGGGGAGGGAGCAATGAGCAGTTCTTC. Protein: CAISGGGSNEQFF.

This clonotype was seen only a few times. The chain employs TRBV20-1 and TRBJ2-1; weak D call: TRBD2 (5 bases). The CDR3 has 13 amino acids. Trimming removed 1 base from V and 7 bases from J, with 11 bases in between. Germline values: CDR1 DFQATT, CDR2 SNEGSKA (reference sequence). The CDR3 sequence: CSARVIASNEQFF. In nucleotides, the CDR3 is TGCAGTGCTAGAGTGATAGCGTCGAATGAGCAGTTCTTC.

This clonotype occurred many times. The CDR3: CASSSLAGKLEQYF. DNA for the CDR3: TGCGCCAGCAGCTCCCTAGCGGGAAAGTTGGAGCAGTACTTC. The rearrangement joins TRBV5-1 to TRBJ2-7, with TRBD2 matching 9 bases. The CDR3 is 14 amino acids. Per germline, CDR1 SGHRS and CDR2 YFSETQ. J was trimmed by 7 bases and V by 3 bases; bases with no gene match: 8.

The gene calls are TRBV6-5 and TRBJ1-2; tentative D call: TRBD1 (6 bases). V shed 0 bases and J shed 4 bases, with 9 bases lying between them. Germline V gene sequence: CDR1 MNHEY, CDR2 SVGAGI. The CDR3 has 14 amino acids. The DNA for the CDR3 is TGTGCCAGCAGTTACTCAGCAGGGGCCTATGGCTACACCTTC. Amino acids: CASSYSAGAYGYTF.

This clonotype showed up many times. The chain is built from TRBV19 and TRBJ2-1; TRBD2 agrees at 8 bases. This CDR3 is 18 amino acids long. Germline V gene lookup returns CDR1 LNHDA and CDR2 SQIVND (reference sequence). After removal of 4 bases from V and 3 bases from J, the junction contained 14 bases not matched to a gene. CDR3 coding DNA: TGTGCCAGTAGTACACCCTTCACGCCTAGCGGGTACTACAATGAGCAGTTCTTC. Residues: CASSTPFTPSGYYNEQFF. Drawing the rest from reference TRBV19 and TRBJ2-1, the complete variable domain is DGGITQSPKYLFRKEGQNVTLSCEQNLNHDAMYWYRQDPGQGLRLIYYSQIVNDFQKGDIAEGYSVSREKKESFPLTVTSAQKNPTAFYLCASSTPFTPSGYYNEQFFGPGTRLTVL.

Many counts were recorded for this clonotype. Written as DNA, the CDR3 is TGTGCCAGCAGCCGAATCCAGGGTGAGCAGTTCTTC. Its translation: CASSRIQGEQFF. The V gene is TRBV7-3, the J gene TRBJ2-1; D might be TRBD1 (5 bases). Germline CDR1 SGHTA, CDR2 FQGTGA. V was pared by 5 bases and J by 9 bases, with 11 bases between. This CDR3 has 12 residues.

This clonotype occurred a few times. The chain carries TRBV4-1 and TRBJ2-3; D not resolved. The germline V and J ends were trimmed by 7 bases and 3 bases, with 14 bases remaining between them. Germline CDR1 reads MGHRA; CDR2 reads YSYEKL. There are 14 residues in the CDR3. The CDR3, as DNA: TGCGCCAGCACCGTGACCTCAATGACAGATACGCAGTATTTT. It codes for CASTVTSMTDTQYF.

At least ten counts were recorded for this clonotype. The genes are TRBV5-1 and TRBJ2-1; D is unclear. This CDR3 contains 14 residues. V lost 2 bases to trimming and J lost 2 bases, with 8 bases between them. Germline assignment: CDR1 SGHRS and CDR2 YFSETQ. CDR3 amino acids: CASSFTRPYNEQFF. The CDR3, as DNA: TGCGCCAGCAGCTTTACGCGGCCCTACAATGAGCAGTTCTTC.

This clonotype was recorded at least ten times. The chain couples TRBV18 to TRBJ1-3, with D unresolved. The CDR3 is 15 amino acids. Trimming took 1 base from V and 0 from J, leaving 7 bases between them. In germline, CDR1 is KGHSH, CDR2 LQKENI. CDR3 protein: CASSPLQSSGNTIYF. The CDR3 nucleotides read TGTGCCAGCTCACCACTTCAGTCCTCTGGAAACACCATATATTTT.

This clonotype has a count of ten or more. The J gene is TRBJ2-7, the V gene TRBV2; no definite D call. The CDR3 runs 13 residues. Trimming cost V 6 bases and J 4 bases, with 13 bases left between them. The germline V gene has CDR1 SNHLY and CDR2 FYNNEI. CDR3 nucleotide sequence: TGTGCCAGCAGAAGCGCTTGGGGTTACGAGCAGTACTTC. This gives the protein CASRSAWGYEQYF.

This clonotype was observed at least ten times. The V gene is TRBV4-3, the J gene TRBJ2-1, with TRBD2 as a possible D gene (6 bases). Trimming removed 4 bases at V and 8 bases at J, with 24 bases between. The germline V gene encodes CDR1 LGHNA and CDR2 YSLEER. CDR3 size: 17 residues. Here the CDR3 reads CASSRKIRDSRGDEQFF. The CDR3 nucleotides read TGCGCCAGCAGCCGAAAAATACGGGACTCACGAGGGGATGAGCAGTTCTTC.

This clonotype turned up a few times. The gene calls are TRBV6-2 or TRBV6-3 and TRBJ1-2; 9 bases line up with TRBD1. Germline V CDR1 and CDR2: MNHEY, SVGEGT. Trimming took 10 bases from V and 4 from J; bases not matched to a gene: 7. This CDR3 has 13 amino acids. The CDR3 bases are TGTGCCACCAAGGACAGGGGCCTCTATGGCTACACCTTC. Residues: CATKDRGLYGYTF.

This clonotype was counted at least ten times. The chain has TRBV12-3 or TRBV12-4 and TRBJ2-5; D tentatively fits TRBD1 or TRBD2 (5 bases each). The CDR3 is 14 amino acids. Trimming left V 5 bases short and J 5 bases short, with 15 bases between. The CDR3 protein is CASSLSGAEETQYF. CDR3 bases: TGTGCCAGCAGTCTATCCGGGGCTGAGGAGACCCAGTACTTC.

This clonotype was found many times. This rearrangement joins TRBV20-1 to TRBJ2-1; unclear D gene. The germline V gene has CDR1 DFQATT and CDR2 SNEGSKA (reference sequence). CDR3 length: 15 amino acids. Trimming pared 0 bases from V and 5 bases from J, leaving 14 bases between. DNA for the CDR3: TGCAGTGCTAGAGATCTGGCGGCCCAGAACAATGAGCAGTTCTTC. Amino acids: CSARDLAAQNNEQFF.

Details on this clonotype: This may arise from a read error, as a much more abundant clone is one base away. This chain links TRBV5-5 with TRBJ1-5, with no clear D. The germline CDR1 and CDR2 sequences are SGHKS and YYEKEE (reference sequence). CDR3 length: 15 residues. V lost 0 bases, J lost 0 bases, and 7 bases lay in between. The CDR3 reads CASSLADYSNQPQHF. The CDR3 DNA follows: TGTGCCAGCAGCTTGGCTGACTATAGCAATCAGCCCCAGCATTTT.